This entry lists 22 T cell receptor beta chains sequenced from one sample in a study of blood T cell repertoires in COVID-19. Sequencing used immunoSEQ multiplex PCR; TCRdb keeps in-frame clones, though not all of them. This sample has about 50,000 clones; around 87% occur once, and the top ten carry 2.1%. The sequenced sample consisted of peripheral blood. The receptors come from a woman of 80 years or more with COVID-19, enrolled during active disease.

A single count supports this clone. The rearrangement uses TRBV4-2 and TRBJ1-4, with D perhaps TRBD1 (6 bases). The CDR3 totals 16 residues. Trimming pared 3 bases from V and 2 bases from J, leaving 13 bases between. Germline CDR1 and CDR2: LGHNA and YNFKEQ. The chain's CDR3 is CASSQDPGHTNEKLFF. The CDR3 DNA reads as TGTGCCAGCAGCCAGGATCCGGGACACACTAATGAAAAACTGTTTTTT.

The chain has TRBV18 and TRBJ2-4; the D gene is possibly TRBD1 (6 bases). Trimming pared 6 bases from V and 9 bases from J, leaving 18 bases between. The CDR3 covers 14 residues. In germline, CDR1 is KGHSH, CDR2 LQKENI. CDR3 sequence: CASSRTDRFRIQYF. The CDR3 region has the DNA TGTGCCAGCTCCCGTACCGACAGGTTTCGCATTCAGTACTTC.

The chain combines TRBV21-1 with TRBJ2-2; the table calls TRBD2, which could not be checked here. TRBV21-1 is described as a pseudogene. The CDR3 loop spans 18 amino acids. CDR3 DNA sequence: TGTGCCAGCAGCAAAGTAGCGGGCCCCCGGGGTGACACCGGGGAGCTGTTTTTT. Amino acids: CASSKVAGPRGDTGELFF.

V usage is TRBV19 and J usage is TRBJ1-5; D might be TRBD1 (6 bases). This CDR3 has 16 amino acids. CDR1 and CDR2 (germline): LNHDA, SQIVND (reference sequence). With 6 bases removed from V and 6 bases from J, the gap between germline ends came to 21 bases. CDR3 residues: CASRVVGGRDGQPQHF. The DNA for the CDR3 is TGTGCCAGTAGGGTTGTGGGGGGGCGTGACGGTCAGCCCCAGCATTTT.

The rearrangement links TRBV28 to TRBJ1-1; 8 bases fit TRBD1. CDR3 length: 15 amino acids. Per germline, CDR1 MDHEN and CDR2 SYDVKM. Unmatched junction bases numbered 11, after V lost 1 base and J lost 10 bases. The chain's CDR3 is CASSLSPTGARGAFF. The CDR3, as DNA: TGTGCCAGCAGTTTATCCCCGACAGGGGCCAGGGGAGCTTTCTTT.

This sequence joins TRBV10-3 and TRBJ2-4; 7 bases line up with TRBD1. With 2 bases clipped from V and 4 bases from J, the junction kept 5 bases outside the gene matches. The CDR3 sequence is 15 residues long. CDR1 ENHRY and CDR2 SYGVKD come from the germline V gene. In nucleotides, the CDR3 is TGTGCCATCAGTGAGCGCGACAGGGAGAAAAACATTCAGTACTTC. Encoded protein: CAISERDREKNIQYF.

V is TRBV10-2 and J is TRBJ1-5; 10 positions agree with TRBD1. The junction had 7 bases not matched to a gene; V was cut back by 0 bases and J by 5 bases. The CDR3 length is 17 residues. The germline V gene encodes CDR1 WSHSY and CDR2 SAAADI. The CDR3 sequence is CASSESGQGTTDQPQHF. The CDR3 region has the DNA TGCGCCAGCAGTGAGTCGGGACAGGGGACAACCGATCAGCCCCAGCATTTT.

The rearrangement links TRBV5-4 to TRBJ2-7; 7 positions agree with TRBD2. Trimming at V came to 0 bases and at J to 2 bases, leaving 2 bases not matched to a gene. Germline CDR1 reads SGHNT; CDR2 reads YYREEE (reference sequence). This CDR3 contains 14 residues. CDR3 protein: CASSLAAGAYEQYF. The CDR3 coding sequence is TGTGCCAGCAGCTTGGCCGCGGGGGCCTACGAGCAGTACTTC. Full variable domain (missing parts from reference TRBV5-4 and TRBJ2-7): ETGVTQSPTHLIKTRGQQVTLRCSSQSGHNTVSWYQQALGQGPQFIFQYYREEENGRGNFPPRFSGLQFPNYSSELNVNALELDDSALYLCASSLAAGAYEQYFGPGTRLTVT.

The rearrangement joins TRBV5-1 to TRBJ1-4, with TRBD1 matching 8 bases. The CDR3 length is 17 residues. V gave up 4 bases and J gave up 7 bases; unmatched junction bases: 15. Germline CDR1 SGHRS, CDR2 YFSETQ. The CDR3 sequence is CASSPGQGGRIVEKLFF. The CDR3 region has the DNA TGCGCCAGCAGCCCAGGACAGGGCGGCCGGATTGTTGAAAAACTGTTTTTT.

This chain joins TRBV15 and TRBJ2-3; 8 nucleotides match TRBD2. The ends lost 0 bases at V and 4 bases at J; junction bases unmatched: 9. Germline-derived CDR1 and CDR2 are LNHNV and YYDKDF (reference sequence). The CDR3 runs 17 residues. The CDR3 DNA follows: TGTGCCACCAGCAGAGATTTTACGGGGGGGCCTTCAGATACGCAGTATTTT. It codes for CATSRDFTGGPSDTQYF.

The V gene is TRBV7-2, the J gene TRBJ1-2; 7 bases are a match to TRBD1. Unmatched junction bases numbered 4, after V lost 0 bases and J lost 0 bases. Germline CDR1 is SGHTA and CDR2 is FQGNSA. This CDR3 has 16 residues. This chain's CDR3 is CASSLAWTGANYGYTF. In DNA form, the CDR3 reads TGTGCCAGCAGCTTAGCATGGACAGGAGCTAACTATGGCTACACCTTC.

J is TRBJ2-2 and V is TRBV29-1; weak D call: TRBD1 (6 bases). Trimming left V 6 bases short and J 1 base short, with 9 bases between. The CDR3 length is 13 residues. CDR1 and CDR2 from the germline V gene are SQVTM and ANQGSEA. The CDR3 DNA follows: TGCAGCGTCCTGACAGGGAACACCGGGGAGCTGTTTTTT. This codes for CSVLTGNTGELFF.

In this sample, this clone turned up once. The rearrangement links TRBV5-1 to TRBJ1-1; 10 positions agree with TRBD1. Germline V gene data show CDR1 as SGHRS and CDR2 as YFSETQ. The V and J ends lost 1 base and 9 bases, in that order; junction bases with no gene match: 9. The CDR3 length is 15 residues. CDR3 DNA: TGCGCCAGCAGCTTGAACAGCGGACAGGGGGGTCAAGCTTTCTTT. Encoded protein: CASSLNSGQGGQAFF.

The chain recombines TRBV3-1 (or the pseudogene TRBV3-2) with TRBJ1-5; TRBD1 matches 9 bases. The germline V gene encodes CDR1 LGHDT and CDR2 YNNKEL (reference sequence). V was clipped by 3 bases and J by 6 bases; unmatched bases: 6. The CDR3 consists of 15 residues. CDR3 DNA sequence: TGTGCCAGCAGCCAGGACAGGGGAAGGGGTCAGCCCCAGCATTTT. Amino acid sequence: CASSQDRGRGQPQHF.

This chain joins TRBV13 and TRBJ2-3; TRBD1 agrees at 9 bases. CDR1 PRHDT and CDR2 FYEKMQ come from the germline V gene (reference sequence). Trimming at V came to 4 bases and at J to 9 bases, leaving 8 bases not matched to a gene. The CDR3 has 14 amino acids. The CDR3 protein is CASSSTGGSGTQYF. In DNA form, the CDR3 reads TGTGCCAGCAGCTCAACAGGGGGCTCTGGAACGCAGTATTTT.

The rearrangement joins TRBV6-5 to TRBJ1-6; 8 nucleotides align to TRBD1. V gave up 6 bases and J gave up 10 bases; unmatched junction bases: 11. The CDR3 extends over 15 amino acids. CDR1 is MNHEY and CDR2 is SVGAGI in the germline V gene. The chain's CDR3 is CASRFWTGIGSPLHF. CDR3 bases: TGTGCCAGCAGATTCTGGACAGGGATTGGGTCACCCCTCCACTTT.

The V call is TRBV6-5, the J call TRBJ2-2; a weak D match, TRBD2 (5 bases). Trimming removed 6 bases at V and 4 bases at J, with 12 bases between. The CDR3 has 14 amino acids. CDR1 is MNHEY, CDR2 SVGAGI, per germline. The CDR3 loop is CASSQQEGTGELFF. The CDR3 DNA is TGTGCCAGCAGCCAACAAGAGGGCACCGGGGAGCTGTTTTTT.

DNA for the CDR3: TGTGCCAGCAGTGCCTGGGACAGGCCGAATCAGCCCCAGCATTTT. It encodes CASSAWDRPNQPQHF. The chain is built from TRBV25-1 and TRBJ1-5; 8 bases match TRBD1. V shed 4 bases and J 4 bases; nucleotides not matched to a gene: 6. This CDR3 spans 15 amino acids. Per the germline V gene, CDR1 is MGHDK and CDR2 is SYGVNS.

Turning to this clone: Other nucleotide sequences in the sample specify the same CDR3. The chain joins TRBV29-1 to TRBJ1-5; tentative D call: TRBD1 (6 bases). The germline V gene has CDR1 SQVTM and CDR2 ANQGSEA. This CDR3 spans 13 amino acids. V was cut by 6 bases and J by 2 bases, with 11 bases left in between. The CDR3 region has the DNA TGCAGCGTGGCAGGGGCTGGCAATCAGCCCCAGCATTTT. Translated, it gives CSVAGAGNQPQHF.

V is TRBV3-1 (or the pseudogene TRBV3-2) and J is TRBJ2-5, with D uncertain. Germline values: CDR1 LGHDT, CDR2 YNNKEL (reference sequence). The CDR3 is 12 amino acids. The V end lost 6 bases, the J end lost 5 bases, and 10 bases lay between the germline ends. As DNA, the CDR3 is TGTGCCAGCAGAAGTGGGCTGGAGACCCAGTACTTC. As protein: CASRSGLETQYF.

This clone was detected only once. This sequence joins TRBV19 and TRBJ2-2; 11 nucleotides align to TRBD1. V shed 7 bases, J shed 3 bases, and the junction held 4 bases outside the gene matches. The CDR3 loop spans 15 amino acids. Germline V gene lookup returns CDR1 LNHDA and CDR2 SQIVND (reference sequence). CDR3 loop: CASKDRGQDTGELFF. In DNA, the CDR3 is TGTGCCAGTAAGGACAGGGGGCAGGACACCGGGGAGCTGTTTTTT.

The chain employs TRBV5-1 and TRBJ2-7; D not resolved. The V gene's germline CDR1 is SGHRS and CDR2 YFSETQ. This CDR3 spans 15 amino acids. V shed 0 bases and J shed 2 bases, with 12 bases lying between them. Here the CDR3 reads CASSLEQIPTYEQYF. In DNA form, the CDR3 reads TGCGCCAGCAGCTTGGAACAGATACCCACCTACGAGCAGTACTTC.